This TCR beta chain was recorded in a study of blood T cell repertoires in COVID-19. Study at large: From the United States, Italy and Spain came samples of acute and convalescent COVID-19.

Original processing methods: It was from reference gene primer amplification that nucleated cell counts were estimated. Sequencing was performed with immunoSEQ multiplex PCR; in TCRdb, only in-frame clones are kept and a portion is missing. The DNA was the basis for D and trimming; V, J and clone size are from that table. The sample has about 100,000 clones, 80% seen once. The germline gives CDR1 SGHAT, CDR2 FQNNGV. Trimming stripped 1 base from V and 1 base from J, with 16 bases between. The CDR3 covers 17 residues. This chain links TRBV11-2 with TRBJ2-5; the D gene is possibly TRBD2 (6 bases). Sequenced material: peripheral blood. This receptor was obtained from a man between 50 and 59 years old who had recovered from COVID-19. The CDR3 nucleotides read TGTGCCAGCAGCTTAGGTCCATCATCCGGGGGCCAAGAGACCCAGTACTTC. Translation gives CASSLGPSSGGQETQYF.